The 13 T cell receptor beta chains below all came from one sample that was sequenced in a study of tumor-infiltrating lymphocytes in primary liver carcinoma. Researchers generated TCR beta cDNA from about 460 ng of total RNA, relying on a constant-region primer. A slightly modified ARM-PCR protocol with three nested multiplex PCR rounds produced these TCR beta libraries. Investigators reported that the first two PCR rounds, at 9 to 11 cycles each, used TRBV1-TRBV30 forward primers with a C-beta reverse primer. From the multiplex PCR reads, TCRdb called clonotypes with MiXCR, one entry per CDR3 protein. The sample consists of under 85,000 distinct CDR3 sequences, around 70% of them appearing once. Total RNA and DNA came together from about 21-30 mg of bulk tissue without cell sorting. The specimen sequenced was liver tumor tissue from sampling region 1. Noted subset: tumor region T1, superior pole. All receptors come from a man aged 40-50 years with primary liver carcinoma and hepatitis B virus infection.

The table lists this clonotype with a count of one. The CDR3 carries no conserved terminal phenylalanine or tryptophan, so it likely arises from a read error. The rearrangement links TRBV11-2 to TRBJ2-7; D is possibly TRBD2 (6 bases). CDR1 and CDR2 (germline): SGHAT, FQNNGV. Trimming cost V 8 bases and J 3 bases, with 26 bases left between them. This CDR3 contains 17 residues. The CDR3 nucleotides are TGTGCCAGCGGCCAGGGACCAGCGGGTTCCCCTTTCTACGAGCAGTACCTC. As protein: CASGQGPAGSPFYEQYL.

About this clonotype itself: Lacking the conserved final phenylalanine or tryptophan, this CDR3 likely reflects a read error. This chain uses TRBV11-2 with TRBJ2-5; maybe TRBD2 (5 bases). This CDR3 has 14 residues. Germline CDR1 reads SGHAT; CDR2 reads FQNNGV. CDR3 sequence (DNA): TGTGCCAGTAGCTCGACGGGGATTTTATCGTCCCAGTACTTA. Translating gives CASSSTGILSSQYL.

On this clonotype itself: Germline and junction disagree at one end, which may indicate a read error. This chain joins TRBV11-2 and TRBJ2-7; 8 nucleotides match TRBD2. CDR3 length equals 16 residues. In germline, CDR1 is SGHAT, CDR2 FQNNGV. The CDR3 reads CASSPGTRGKTYGQYF. The CDR3 nucleotides are TGTGCCAGCAGCCCCGGGACTAGGGGAAAGACATACGGGCAGTACTTC.

The rearrangement uses TRBV6-6 and TRBJ2-3; D is possibly TRBD2 (6 bases). V dropped 4 bases and J dropped 11 bases, with 22 bases sitting between them. The CDR3 is made up of 15 amino acids. CDR1 is MNHNY, CDR2 SVGAGI, per germline (reference sequence). CDR3 sequence: CASSLGGFGTDLQYF. The CDR3 coding sequence is TGTGCCAGCAGTTTGGGGGGATTTGGCACAGATTTGCAGTATTTT.

This sequence joins TRBV6-5 and TRBJ2-3; a possible D gene is TRBD1 (5 bases). Trimming left V 4 bases short and J 0 bases short, with 8 bases between. The length of the CDR3 is 14 residues. Germline loops: CDR1 MNHEY, CDR2 SVGAGI. In DNA, the CDR3 is TGTGCCAGCAGTTTAGGACAAAGCACAGATACGCAGTATTTT. Translated, it gives CASSLGQSTDTQYF.

On this clonotype itself: A much larger clone differs from this one at a single base, so this may be a read error. The chain joins TRBV5-1 to TRBJ2-7; 7 bases fit TRBD2. The germline V gene encodes CDR1 SGHRS and CDR2 YFSETQ. The CDR3 is made up of 13 amino acids. The chain's CDR3 is CTSREPSGYEQYF. CDR3 DNA: TGCACCAGCAGGGAGCCTAGCGGCTACGAGCAGTACTTC.

Comments on this clonotype: One end of the junction does not line up with germline, which may come from a read error. CDR3 DNA: TGTGCCAGCATCTCCTCCGGGACAGGGGGTATCGATGAACAGTTCTTC. This encodes CASISSGTGGIDEQFF. The J gene is TRBJ2-1, the V gene TRBV7-9; 11 positions match TRBD1. The CDR3 sequence is 16 residues long. From germline, CDR1 is SEHNR and CDR2 FQNEAQ (reference sequence). Full variable domain (outside the CDR3, taken from reference TRBV7-9 and TRBJ2-1): DTGVSQNPRHKITKRGQNVTFRCDPISEHNRLYWYRQTLGQGPEFLTYFQNEAQLEKSRLLSDRFSAERPKGSFSTLEIQRTEQGDSAMYLCASISSGTGGIDEQFFGPGTRLTVL.

As concerns this clonotype: Its ends do not fully match the called genes, so a read error is possible. The chain has TRBV11-2 and TRBJ1-3, with 8 bases identical to TRBD1. Germline CDR1 is SGHAT and CDR2 is FQNNGV. The CDR3 consists of 20 residues. This chain's CDR3 is CASSSSLRGQVVDSGNTIYF. CDR3 in DNA: TGCGCCAGCAGCTCCTCCCTCCGGGGACAGGTTGTCGACTCTGGAAACACCATATATTTT. The variable domain in full, with the rest retrieved from reference TRBV11-2 and TRBJ1-3, is EAGVAQSPRYKIIEKRQSVAFWCNPISGHATLYWYQQILGQGPKLLIQFQNNGVVDDSQLPKDRFSAERLKGVDSTLKIQPAKLEDSAVYLCASSSSLRGQVVDSGNTIYFGEGSWLTVV.

To note about this clonotype: One junction end does not reproduce the germline sequence, and a read error may be involved. This chain links TRBV11-2 with TRBJ2-5; weak D call: TRBD2 (7 bases). The germline V gene has CDR1 SGHAT and CDR2 FQNNGV. CDR3 length: 14 amino acids. The CDR3 loop is CATSLLGGGESQYF. In DNA, the CDR3 is TGTGCCACTAGCTTATTGGGAGGGGGGGAGAGCCAGTACTTC.

Remarks on this clonotype: This could be a read error, since a much larger clone is one nucleotide away. The V gene is TRBV10-1, the J gene TRBJ2-3; 8 nucleotides line up with TRBD1. This CDR3 comprises 15 residues. CDR1 WNHNN and CDR2 SYGVQD come from the germline V gene (reference sequence). V gave up 5 bases and J gave up 2 bases; unmatched junction bases: 6. CDR3: CASSMTGANTDTQYF. Written as DNA, the CDR3 is TGCGCCAGCAGTATGACAGGGGCCAACACAGATACGCAGTATTTT.

The chain uses TRBV10-3 and TRBJ1-2, with no clear D. This CDR3 is 16 amino acids long. CDR1 is ENHRY and CDR2 is SYGVKD in the germline V gene. CDR3 sequence (DNA): TGTATCATCAGCCCCACCGGGCTCGAGGGCGGTTATGGCTACACCTTC. Encoded protein: CIISPTGLEGGYGYTF.

Turning to this clonotype: Mismatch with germline at one junction end may stem from a read error. The chain joins TRBV6-1 to TRBJ2-3; perhaps TRBD2 as D (6 bases). This CDR3 has 11 amino acids. Germline V lookup: CDR1 MNHNS, CDR2 SASEGT. Here the CDR3 DNA reads TGTGACAGCAGGCGGGAAGATGCGCAGTATTTT. Protein: CDSRREDAQYF.

A note on this clonotype: The conserved phenylalanine or tryptophan is not found at the CDR3 terminus, so this likely reflects a read error. The chain combines TRBV5-4 with TRBJ2-1; D is perhaps TRBD1 (6 bases). The CDR3 is 17 amino acids. CDR1 is SGHNT and CDR2 is YYREEE in the germline V gene (reference sequence). The V end was cut by 6 bases, the J end by 12 bases, with 31 bases between. CDR3: CASTRGGTGRAADGQFS. The CDR3 DNA follows: TGTGCCAGCACCCGTGGGGGCACCGGCCGTGCAGCCGATGGGCAGTTCTCC.